The 26 T cell receptor beta chains in this list originate from one sample, sequenced in a study of CD8 T cells in Susac syndrome. RNA, at about 0.45 to 1 ug, was reverse transcribed with random hexamers. TCRdb fed the immunoSEQ multiplex PCR reads into MiXCR, producing one record per CDR3 protein. The sample records roughly 140,000 distinct CDR3 sequences, approximately 96% being singletons. Sequencing input: CD4+ T cells from PBMCs. The receptors were gathered from a human donor with Susac syndrome.

The chain combines TRBV9 with TRBJ2-3; D is uncertain. The germline gives CDR1 SGDLS, CDR2 YYNGEE. V shed 3 bases and J shed 5 bases, with 7 bases lying between them. This CDR3 has 12 amino acids. The CDR3 loop is CASSGPLDTQYF. CDR3 coding DNA: TGTGCCAGCAGCGGTCCTTTAGATACGCAGTATTTT.

The chain links TRBV4-2 to TRBJ2-7; 7 bases are shared with TRBD1. Germline assignment: CDR1 LGHNA and CDR2 YNFKEQ. V was clipped by 2 bases and J by 5 bases; unmatched bases: 9. This CDR3 region has 15 residues. For the CDR3, the DNA is TGTGCCAGCAGCCAACCGGACAGGTTGGTTGACGAGCAGTACTTC. Translated, it gives CASSQPDRLVDEQYF.

The V gene is TRBV9, the J gene TRBJ2-3; D uncertain. Germline CDR1 is SGDLS and CDR2 is YYNGEE. The CDR3 consists of 16 residues. V dropped 0 bases and J dropped 0 bases, with 11 bases sitting between them. For the CDR3, the DNA is TGTGCCAGCAGCGTAGTATCAGCGACTAGCACAGATACGCAGTATTTT. It is translated as CASSVVSATSTDTQYF.

The chain joins TRBV7-8 to TRBJ2-3, with D uncertain. CDR3 length: 13 amino acids. The V end lost 3 bases, the J end lost 1 base, and 5 bases lay between the germline ends. Germline CDR1 SGHVS, CDR2 FQNEAQ. The CDR3 spells CASSLYGTDTQYF. The CDR3 region has the DNA TGTGCCAGCAGCTTGTATGGCACAGATACGCAGTATTTT.

The rearrangement joins TRBV3-1 to TRBJ2-5, with D perhaps TRBD2 (5 bases). Germline loops: CDR1 LGHDT, CDR2 YNNKEL (reference sequence). The CDR3 runs 14 residues. The V and J ends lost 1 base and 4 bases respectively, with 10 bases between them. The DNA of the CDR3 is TGTGCCAGCAGCCAAGCAACGGCGGGAGAGACCCAGTACTTC. Translating it yields CASSQATAGETQYF.

The chain combines TRBV14 with TRBJ2-5; D unclear. CDR3 length equals 14 residues. Germline CDR1 and CDR2: SGHDN and FVKESK. V dropped 0 bases and J dropped 4 bases, with 9 bases sitting between them. Here the CDR3 DNA reads TGTGCCAGCAGCCAAGATCGAACGAGAGAGACCCAGTACTTC. It encodes CASSQDRTRETQYF.

The V gene is TRBV20-1, the J gene TRBJ2-3; D gene unclear. Trimming shortened V by 6 bases and J by 0 bases, and 19 bases separated the two germline ends. The germline V gene has CDR1 DFQATT and CDR2 SNEGSKA (reference sequence). CDR3 length: 16 residues. The CDR3 region has the DNA TGCAGTGCCCCTCCTTGGAGTCGAAGGAGCACAGATACGCAGTATTTT. It is translated as CSAPPWSRRSTDTQYF.

The chain couples TRBV19 to TRBJ1-1; 7 nucleotides align to TRBD1. The V and J ends lost 8 bases and 7 bases, in that order; junction bases with no gene match: 16. From germline, CDR1 is LNHDA and CDR2 SQIVND (reference sequence). This CDR3 spans 15 amino acids. CDR3 sequence reads: CASQDRPAIADEAFF. The CDR3 DNA reads TGTGCCAGTCAGGACAGGCCGGCGATTGCTGATGAAGCTTTCTTT.

The chain is built from TRBV5-1 and TRBJ2-3; 10 bases map to TRBD2. The CDR3 extends over 16 amino acids. CDR1 and CDR2 (germline): SGHRS, YFSETQ. The trim removed 2 bases at V and 2 bases at J, leaving 5 bases unmatched. The CDR3 DNA is TGCGCCAGCAGCTTCGTAGCGGGGGGCCCCACAGATACGCAGTATTTT. Residues: CASSFVAGGPTDTQYF.

The chain joins TRBV20-1 to TRBJ2-3; D ambiguous. Germline CDR1 and CDR2: DFQATT and SNEGSKA (reference sequence). This CDR3 has 10 amino acids. V was pared by 7 bases and J by 5 bases, with 7 bases between. The CDR3 protein is CSVLEDTQYF. CDR3 in DNA: TGCAGTGTCCTAGAAGATACGCAGTATTTT.

In its sample, this clonotype was seen a few times. The chain links TRBV7-9 to TRBJ1-5; D not resolved. Germline V gene lookup returns CDR1 SEHNR and CDR2 FQNEAQ (reference sequence). Trimming removed 5 bases at V and 6 bases at J, with 14 bases between. The CDR3 contains 14 residues. CDR3 sequence: CASSLDGGLQPQHF. The CDR3 DNA sequence: TGTGCCAGCAGCCTGGACGGAGGTCTTCAGCCCCAGCATTTT.

This clonotype has a single count. The rearrangement joins TRBV6-2 or TRBV6-3 to TRBJ2-7; weak D call: TRBD2 (6 bases). The CDR3 is 12 amino acids. Per germline, CDR1 MNHEY and CDR2 SVGEGT. V was clipped by 6 bases and J by 3 bases, with 9 bases between them. CDR3 sequence reads: CASREGNYEQYF. The CDR3 DNA is TGTGCCAGCAGGGAGGGGAACTACGAGCAGTACTTC.

J is TRBJ1-6 and V is TRBV5-6; D is unclear. The length of the CDR3 is 12 residues. Per germline, CDR1 SGHDT and CDR2 YYEEEE. V was pared by 2 bases and J by 11 bases, with 8 bases between. The CDR3 reads CASSFINAPLHF. Here the CDR3 DNA reads TGTGCCAGCAGCTTTATCAATGCACCCCTCCACTTT.

The chain employs TRBV10-3 and TRBJ1-2, with a possible D match to TRBD1 (5 bases). This CDR3 comprises 12 residues. CDR1 and CDR2 from the germline V gene are ENHRY and SYGVKD. Trimming removed 0 bases from V and 8 bases from J, with 7 bases in between. CDR3 DNA sequence: TGTGCCATCAGTGAGTCGGGGGTAGGCTACACCTTC. Translating gives CAISESGVGYTF.

The chain uses TRBV28 and TRBJ1-2, with 7 bases aligning to TRBD1. CDR1 is MDHEN, CDR2 SYDVKM, per germline. Trimming at V came to 2 bases and at J to 8 bases, leaving 11 bases not matched to a gene. The CDR3 spans 15 residues. The CDR3 sequence is CASSLETGPVWGYTF. CDR3 sequence (DNA): TGTGCCAGCAGTTTAGAGACAGGGCCGGTGTGGGGCTACACCTTC.

The chain uses TRBV2 and TRBJ2-5, with 12 bases lining up with TRBD2. Germline values: CDR1 SNHLY, CDR2 FYNNEI. V was clipped by 2 bases and J by 2 bases; unmatched bases: 3. The CDR3 length is 16 residues. The CDR3, as DNA: TGTGCCAGCAGTGAATGGACTAGCGGGGAGCAAGAGACCCAGTACTTC. Protein sequence: CASSEWTSGEQETQYF.

The rearrangement links TRBV20-1 to TRBJ1-6; 8 bases fit TRBD1. V lost 2 bases, J lost 8 bases, and 8 bases stayed unmatched. Germline CDR1 and CDR2: DFQATT and SNEGSKA (reference sequence). This CDR3 has 15 residues. The chain's CDR3 is CSARQGALRDSPLHF. As DNA, the CDR3 is TGCAGTGCTAGACAGGGGGCCCTCCGGGATTCACCCCTCCACTTT.

V is TRBV20-1 and J is TRBJ2-7, with D perhaps TRBD1 or TRBD2 (6 bases each). Germline loops: CDR1 DFQATT, CDR2 SNEGSKA (reference sequence). CDR3 length: 15 amino acids. Trimming took off 6 bases at V and 2 bases at J, with 20 bases between the two ends. The CDR3 sequence is CSAERVQGVAYEQYF. As DNA, the CDR3 is TGCAGTGCCGAGCGGGTACAGGGAGTCGCCTACGAGCAGTACTTC.

The rearrangement uses TRBV12-3 or TRBV12-4 and TRBJ2-5; D is ambiguous. The length of the CDR3 is 13 residues. V gave up 5 bases and J gave up 2 bases, with 9 bases separating them. The CDR3 sequence is CASSPQIQETQYF. The CDR3 nucleotides are TGTGCCAGCAGTCCCCAAATTCAAGAGACCCAGTACTTC.

V and J are TRBV23-1 and TRBJ1-5, with D hard to call. TRBV23-1 has ORF status, its function being uncertain. The CDR3 consists of 14 residues. V lost 0 bases and J 4 bases, leaving 7 bases between the germline ends. The CDR3 region has the DNA TGCGCCAGCAGTCAATCTCCCAAAAATCAGCCCCAGCATTTT. Protein: CASSQSPKNQPQHF.

This clonotype has just a few counts. The V call is TRBV7-3, the J call TRBJ1-1, with D possibly TRBD1 on 5 matching bases. V lost 2 bases, J lost 0 bases, and 7 bases lay in between. Per the germline V gene, CDR1 is SGHTA and CDR2 is FQGTGA. CDR3 length: 14 residues. The CDR3 DNA sequence: TGTGCCAGCAGCTTACAGGGCATGAACACTGAAGCTTTCTTT. It is translated as CASSLQGMNTEAFF.

The J gene is TRBJ2-7, the V gene TRBV29-1, with unresolved D. The CDR3 length is 14 residues. The V gene lost 2 bases and the J gene lost 3 bases, with 14 bases spanning the gap. CDR1 is SQVTM and CDR2 is ANQGSEA in the germline V gene. For the CDR3, the DNA is TGCAGCGTTGAAAGGCGCGCCGGCCTCTACGAGCAGTACTTC. Residues: CSVERRAGLYEQYF.

The chain is built from TRBV15 and TRBJ1-6; no clear D. The CDR3 covers 15 residues. The V and J ends lost 4 bases and 1 base respectively, with 8 bases between them. Germline CDR1 reads LNHNV; CDR2 reads YYDKDF (reference sequence). The DNA for the CDR3 is TGTGCCACCAGCATAGAGAGGTCCTATAATTCACCCCTCCACTTT. It encodes CATSIERSYNSPLHF. The full variable domain, its missing parts supplied by reference TRBV15 and TRBJ1-6, is DAMVIQNPRYQVTQFGKPVTLSCSQTLNHNVMYWYQQKSSQAPKLLFHYYDKDFNNEADTPDNFQSRRPNTSFCFLDIRSPGLGDTAMYLCATSIERSYNSPLHFGNGTRLTVT.

V gene TRBV20-1 combines with J gene TRBJ1-1; 7 bases align to TRBD1. V dropped 5 bases and J dropped 4; count of bases not matched to a gene: 1. Germline V gene sequence: CDR1 DFQATT, CDR2 SNEGSKA (reference sequence). This CDR3 contains 11 residues. The CDR3 DNA follows: TGCAGTGCTTACAGGGGCACTGAAGCTTTCTTT. The encoded protein is CSAYRGTEAFF.

This clonotype was observed a few times. This chain joins TRBV12-3 or TRBV12-4 and TRBJ2-6; D not resolved. The CDR3 loop spans 15 amino acids. Between the trimmed V and J ends, which lost 1 base and 1 base, there was a span of 5 bases. The CDR3 is CASSLGRSGANVLTF. DNA for the CDR3: TGTGCCAGCAGTTTAGGCCGGTCTGGGGCCAACGTCCTGACTTTC.

V and J are TRBV20-1 and TRBJ1-4; a weak D match, TRBD1 (6 bases). Trimming cost V 1 base and J 10 bases, with 16 bases left between them. The CDR3 covers 14 residues. In germline, CDR1 is DFQATT, CDR2 SNEGSKA (reference sequence). CDR3 sequence: CSARGRGAVGKLFF. The CDR3 DNA is TGCAGTGCTAGAGGGCGGGGGGCCGTGGGAAAACTGTTTTTT.